Listed here are 8 T cell receptor beta chains from one sample, sequenced in a study of prognosis after radiotherapy for stage I lung cancer. Genomic DNA yielded TCR beta CDR3, amplified by two-round multiplex PCR. Gene-specific TRBV and TRBJ primers were used in PCR round one. A single record per CDR3 protein comes from TCRdb applying MiXCR to the multiplex PCR reads. The sample carries about 14,000 distinct CDR3 sequences, roughly 29% recorded once. This material consisted of PBMCs, taken before or after stereotactic body radiation therapy (not recorded which). The receptors originated from a donor over 45 with non-small cell lung cancer.

The chain recombines TRBV18 with TRBJ2-1; 7 bases line up with TRBD2. The CDR3 is 15 amino acids. Per germline, CDR1 KGHSH and CDR2 LQKENI. The ends lost 4 bases at V and 3 bases at J; junction bases unmatched: 6. The CDR3 sequence: CASSLLARFYNEQFF. The CDR3 DNA is TGTGCCAGCTCACTACTAGCGAGGTTCTACAATGAGCAGTTCTTC.

This clonotype has at least ten counts. The V call is TRBV14, the J call TRBJ2-5; tentative D call: TRBD2 (5 bases). The CDR3 totals 15 residues. Deletions cut 5 bases from V and 5 bases from J, with 18 bases between. CDR1 is SGHDN and CDR2 is FVKESK in the germline V gene. The CDR3 region is CASSDLRGSGETQYF. In DNA, the CDR3 is TGTGCCAGCAGCGATCTGAGAGGGTCCGGGGAGACCCAGTACTTC.

The J gene is TRBJ2-1, the V gene TRBV12-3 or TRBV12-4, with TRBD2 matching over 11 bases. V trimming: 6 bases; J trimming: 4 bases; junction bases outside the gene matches: 5. The CDR3 length is 15 residues. In DNA, the CDR3 is TGTGCCAGCAGCGGACTAGCGGGCCTGTACAATGAGCAGTTCTTC. Amino acids: CASSGLAGLYNEQFF.

There are many counts of this clonotype. This CDR3 is CASSVAGGGTTDTQYF. The CDR3 nucleotides are TGTGCCAGCAGCGTAGCTGGCGGGGGGACCACAGATACGCAGTATTTT. This rearrangement joins TRBV9 to TRBJ2-3, with TRBD2 matching over 8 bases. Germline V gene lookup returns CDR1 SGDLS and CDR2 YYNGEE. This CDR3 is built from 16 residues. V dropped 0 bases and J dropped 2; count of bases not matched to a gene: 5.

This clonotype was counted many times. The chain uses TRBV20-1 and TRBJ2-7, with 11 bases matching TRBD2. Per germline, CDR1 DFQATT and CDR2 SNEGSKA (reference sequence). CDR3 size: 18 residues. Unmatched junction bases numbered 18, after V lost 6 bases and J lost 2 bases. In nucleotides, the CDR3 is TGCAGTGCCGAATCGATTAGCGGGAGGGCCGTGGTAACCTACGAGCAGTACTTC. The encoded protein is CSAESISGRAVVTYEQYF.

The table lists this clonotype with many counts. The chain links TRBV4-2 to TRBJ2-1; TRBD2 agrees at 10 bases. V lost 4 bases to trimming and J lost 7 bases; unmatched junction nucleotides: 4. Germline V lookup: CDR1 LGHNA, CDR2 YNFKEQ. This CDR3 is built from 14 residues. DNA of the CDR3: TGTGCCAGCAGCCCGAGGACTAGCGGTAATGAGCAGTTCTTC. It encodes CASSPRTSGNEQFF.

The table lists this clonotype with many counts. The chain joins TRBV29-1 to TRBJ1-3; D is possibly TRBD1 (6 bases). Deletions cut 6 bases from V and 4 bases from J, with 16 bases between. Looked up from germline, CDR1 is SQVTM and CDR2 is ANQGSEA. The CDR3 extends over 14 amino acids. The CDR3 loop reads CSVEKTGLGNTIYF. CDR3 in DNA: TGCAGCGTGGAAAAAACAGGGTTGGGAAACACCATATATTTT.

This clonotype was counted a few times. Only one base separates this from a far larger clonotype, so it likely reflects a read error. The chain is built from TRBV6-1 and TRBJ2-5; 9 bases map to TRBD2. The germline gives CDR1 MNHNS, CDR2 SASEGT. V lost 7 bases and J lost 11; bases outside the gene matches: 11. The CDR3 is 13 amino acids. CDR3 sequence reads: CASISGSWNEQYF. CDR3 nucleotides: TGTGCCAGCATTAGCGGGAGCTGGAATGAGCAGTACTTC.